This entry describes one TCR beta chain. Its antigen is unidentified. Repertoires were generated with immunoSEQ multiplex PCR, while TCRdb's copy carries only in-frame clones and drops some. The sample consists of roughly 490,000 clones, around 78% of them appearing once. This record comes from a study of shared clonotypes between healthy human individuals. Study outcomes and limitations: An anticipated effect of sequencing depth on clonotype sharing among donors was recognized.

Around 83 million PBMCs served as the genomic DNA source for unsorted samples. The CDR3 length is 15 residues. Germline V lookup: CDR1 SGHNT, CDR2 YYREEE (reference sequence). The receptor was derived from a woman aged 35 to 49 in good health. Some clones in this sample may be carry-over from other donors' samples. The specimen sequenced was PBMCs. This chain connects TRBV5-4 to TRBJ2-5, with 11 bases that match TRBD2. The tail of the sequence fits TRBJ2-7 better, so the J call may be wrong. CDR3 nucleotide sequence: TGTGCCAGCAGCCAGGGACTAGCGGAGGCCTACGAGCAGTACTTC. Its translation: CASSQGLAEAYEQYF.